This T cell receptor (beta chain) was captured in a study of cytomegalovirus exposure and HLA in healthy donors. In nominal health when sampled, donors likely had unrecorded immune exposures nonetheless. Findings and caveats of the study: One cluster of highly shared sequence variants probably arose as a sequencing artifact. Cytomegalovirus-associated TCR beta chains were listed, numbering more than 150. Analyses of presence/absence relied on an assumption of roughly uniform sequencing depth across donors.

On this clone itself: The target antigen is unknown.

This CDR3 spans 16 amino acids. The germline CDR1 and CDR2 sequences are MGHRA and YSYEKL. The trim removed 3 bases at V and 5 bases at J, leaving 5 bases unmatched. In the PCR, 60 Vbeta and 13 Jbeta primers were used. TCRdb's table, derived via immunoSEQ multiplex PCR, lists solely in-frame clones and lacks some. This table holds more than 150,000 clones, roughly 88% found once. Specimen: PBMCs. The clonotype originates from a girl aged 2-10 years in good health and CMV-seropositive. V gene TRBV4-1 combines with J gene TRBJ1-6, with TRBD1 identical over 9 bases. The CDR3 bases are TGCGCCAGCAGCCATACAGGGGGCCTGGATAATTCACCCCTCCACTTT. Translation gives CASSHTGGLDNSPLHF.